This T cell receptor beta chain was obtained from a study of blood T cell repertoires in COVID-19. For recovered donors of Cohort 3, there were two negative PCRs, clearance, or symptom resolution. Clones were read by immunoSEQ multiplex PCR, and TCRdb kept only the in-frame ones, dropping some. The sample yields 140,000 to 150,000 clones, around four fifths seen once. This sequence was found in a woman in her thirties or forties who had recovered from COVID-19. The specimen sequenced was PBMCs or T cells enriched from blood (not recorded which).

The DNA of the CDR3 is TGTGCCAGCTCTCGGGGGGATACGCAGTATTTT. It is translated as CASSRGDTQYF. This chain joins TRBV7-8 and TRBJ2-3; maybe TRBD2 (6 bases). Between the trimmed V and J ends, which lost 8 bases and 6 bases, there was a span of 9 bases. In germline, CDR1 is SGHVS, CDR2 FQNEAQ. The CDR3 contains 11 residues.